A single sample is the source of the 5 T cell receptor beta chains below, sequenced in a study of shared clonotypes between healthy human individuals. Profiling relied on immunoSEQ multiplex PCR, and the TCRdb table lists in-frame clones only, not all of them. The table shows some 2,000,000 clones, with about 95% occurring only once. Naive CD8 cells, CD45RO-negative and positively selected for CCR7, excluded terminally differentiated effector memory CD45RA+ cells. The specimen was naive CD8+ T cells sorted from blood. Source of these receptors: a man aged 18 to 30 in good health.

The rearrangement joins TRBV6-5 to TRBJ2-1; D possibly corresponds to TRBD1 (5 bases). Germline lookup yields CDR1 MNHEY and CDR2 SVGAGI. V lost 8 bases to trimming and J lost 3 bases, with 8 bases between them. The CDR3 totals 12 residues. The CDR3 DNA is TGTGCCAGCCTTGACAGCTACAATGAGCAGTTCTTC. Its protein product is CASLDSYNEQFF.

The rearrangement uses TRBV28 and TRBJ1-1; TRBD1 might be the D (6 bases). The CDR3 has 16 amino acids. The germline V gene encodes CDR1 MDHEN and CDR2 SYDVKM. V was clipped by 6 bases and J by 2 bases, with 19 bases between them. CDR3 sequence reads: CASSPEGGRGNTEAFF. The CDR3 DNA reads as TGTGCCAGCAGCCCCGAGGGGGGACGGGGCAACACTGAAGCTTTCTTT. Combining the CDR3 with reference TRBV28 and TRBJ1-1 gives the whole variable domain DVKVTQSSRYLVKRTGEKVFLECVQDMDHENMFWYRQDPGLGLRLIYFSYDVKMKEKGDIPEGYSVSREKKERFSLILESASTNQTSMYLCASSPEGGRGNTEAFFGQGTRLTVV.

The chain uses TRBV10-2 and TRBJ1-2, with a possible D match to TRBD1 (5 bases). The CDR3 is made up of 13 amino acids. Germline loops: CDR1 WSHSY, CDR2 SAAADI. The V end was cut by 2 bases, the J end by 2 bases, with 6 bases between. The CDR3: CASSERGNYGYTF. CDR3 bases: TGCGCCAGCAGTGAGAGGGGAAACTATGGCTACACCTTC.

This chain uses TRBV9 with TRBJ2-3, with 7 bases aligning to TRBD2. In germline, CDR1 is SGDLS, CDR2 YYNGEE. This CDR3 contains 15 residues. J lost 5 bases, V lost 2 bases, and 8 bases had no gene match. CDR3 loop: CASSVLHLAEDTQYF. The DNA of the CDR3 is TGTGCCAGCAGCGTTCTTCACCTAGCGGAAGATACGCAGTATTTT.

The rearrangement links TRBV6-5 to TRBJ2-7, with D hard to call. This CDR3 is built from 16 residues. Trimming pared 0 bases from V and 3 bases from J, leaving 15 bases between. Germline lookup yields CDR1 MNHEY and CDR2 SVGAGI. The CDR3 loop reads CASSYSYSVASYEQYF. The CDR3 DNA follows: TGTGCCAGCAGTTACTCGTACTCCGTTGCGAGCTACGAGCAGTACTTC.